This TCR beta chain originates from a study of early T cells in non-severe SARS-CoV-2 infection. TCRdb passed the 5' RACE reads through MiXCR, listing each CDR3 protein once. This repertoire shows about 46,000 distinct CDR3 sequences, about a tenth found once; its top ten account for over 4.5%. Between the trimmed V and J ends, which lost 0 bases and 4 bases, there was a span of 14 bases. This CDR3 contains 15 residues. Germline V gene sequence: CDR1 DFQATT, CDR2 SNEGSKA (reference sequence). The sample consisted of whole blood, taken at baseline. The TCR comes from an adult who was a healthcare worker with PCR-confirmed SARS-CoV-2 infection or an uninfected control (not recorded which). This chain joins TRBV20-1 and TRBJ2-3; the D gene is possibly TRBD2 (7 bases). The CDR3 DNA reads as TGCAGTGCTAGAGAGGGAGGGGGACGCGCAGATACGCAGTATTTT. Amino acid sequence: CSAREGGGRADTQYF.